Listed here are 21 T cell receptor beta chains from one sample, sequenced in a study of vaccination and CD4 T cells after COVID-19. Indicated treatment: approximately nine-day PBMC culture with coronavirus spike peptide pools or control peptides (ViraFEST assay). Their antigens are not known. Sequence data for DNA of cultured CD4+ T cells were generated by the Oncomine TCR Beta short-read assay. One entry per CDR3 protein results from TCRdb running MiXCR on the PCR reads. Here the sample spans roughly 20,000 distinct CDR3 sequences, over 50% being singletons. Sequenced material: CD4+ T cells from blood, cultured in vitro. Source of these receptors: a human donor who had recovered from COVID-19.

The chain couples TRBV7-6 to TRBJ2-6; 7 positions agree with TRBD1. Trimming cost V 5 bases and J 12 bases; bases outside gene matches: 10. Germline lookup yields CDR1 SGHVS and CDR2 FNYEAQ. The CDR3 covers 14 residues. CDR3 DNA sequence: TGTGCCAGCAGCACAACCGGGACAGTCAGCGTCCTGACTTTC. Protein sequence: CASSTTGTVSVLTF.

The chain employs TRBV27 and TRBJ2-7, with 15 positions matching TRBD2. CDR3 length equals 15 residues. Unmatched junction bases numbered 2, after V lost 4 bases and J lost 4 bases. Germline V gene data show CDR1 as MNHEY and CDR2 as SMNVEV (reference sequence). This CDR3 reads CASSSGTSGRYEQYF. The DNA of the CDR3 is TGTGCCAGCAGTTCCGGGACTAGCGGGAGGTACGAGCAGTACTTC.

The chain couples TRBV27 to TRBJ2-7; tentative D call: TRBD1 (5 bases). Germline CDR1 is MNHEY and CDR2 is SMNVEV (reference sequence). Trimming took off 7 bases at V and 2 bases at J, with 15 bases between the two ends. This CDR3 comprises 14 residues. CDR3 amino acids: CASMSQGRPYEQYF. CDR3 DNA sequence: TGTGCCAGCATGAGCCAGGGAAGACCCTACGAGCAGTACTTC.

The rearrangement uses TRBV25-1 and TRBJ2-2, with 9 bases fitting TRBD2. V shed 6 bases and J 1 base; nucleotides not matched to a gene: 3. Germline V gene data show CDR1 as MGHDK and CDR2 as SYGVNS. This CDR3 has 15 amino acids. CDR3 nucleotide sequence: TGTGCCAGCAGCCTGACTAGCGGGAACACCGGGGAGCTGTTTTTT. As protein: CASSLTSGNTGELFF.

The rearrangement links TRBV6-1 to TRBJ1-5; TRBD1 aligns across 10 bases. J lost 3 bases, V lost 6 bases, and 2 bases had no gene match. The CDR3 consists of 14 residues. Germline values: CDR1 MNHNS, CDR2 SASEGT. CDR3 region: CASRDRGNNQPQHF. The CDR3 nucleotides read TGTGCCAGCAGGGACAGGGGGAACAATCAGCCCCAGCATTTT.

This clonotype has a handful of counts. The rearrangement joins TRBV7-6 to TRBJ1-2, with 11 bases matching TRBD1. J gave up 4 bases and V 5 bases, and 6 bases lay outside the gene matches. Germline loops: CDR1 SGHVS, CDR2 FNYEAQ. The CDR3 consists of 15 residues. For the CDR3, the DNA is TGTGCCAGCAGCCCCGGACAGGGGGCTCCCTATGGCTACACCTTC. This codes for CASSPGQGAPYGYTF. Complete variable domain (other parts from reference TRBV7-6 and TRBJ1-2): GAGVSQSPRYKVTKRGQDVALRCDPISGHVSLYWYRQALGQGPEFLTYFNYEAQQDKSGLPNDRFSAERPEGSISTLTIQRTEQRDSAMYRCASSPGQGAPYGYTFGSGTRLTVV.

This clonotype has more than one count but fewer than ten. This chain links TRBV12-5 with TRBJ2-5; 10 bases fit TRBD1. V was clipped by 5 bases and J by 4 bases; unmatched bases: 10. The germline V gene has CDR1 LGHNT and CDR2 FRNRAP. The CDR3 is made up of 16 amino acids. Here the CDR3 reads CASGPRTGGRGETQYF. In DNA form, the CDR3 reads TGTGCTAGTGGTCCACGGACAGGGGGAAGGGGAGAGACCCAGTACTTC. Complete variable domain (other parts from reference TRBV12-5 and TRBJ2-5): DARVTQTPRHKVTEMGQEVTMRCQPILGHNTVFWYRQTMMQGLELLAYFRNRAPLDDSGMPKDRFSAEMPDATLATLKIQPSEPRDSAVYFCASGPRTGGRGETQYFGPGTRLLVL.

This chain connects TRBV7-2 to TRBJ1-2; 9 positions match TRBD1. V lost 4 bases to trimming and J lost 3 bases; unmatched junction nucleotides: 6. The CDR3 runs 15 residues. The germline V gene has CDR1 SGHTA and CDR2 FQGNSA. Here the CDR3 reads CASSYHRGRDYGYTF. In DNA form, the CDR3 reads TGTGCCAGCAGCTACCACAGGGGGCGCGACTATGGCTACACCTTC.

The chain has TRBV20-1 and TRBJ1-1; TRBD1 matches at 10 bases. V was pared by 4 bases and J by 2 bases, with 7 bases of the junction left unmatched. This CDR3 contains 15 residues. Germline CDR1 reads DFQATT; CDR2 reads SNEGSKA (reference sequence). Written as DNA, the CDR3 is TGCAGTGCTAAACTGACAGGGGGCCCAAACACTGAAGCTTTCTTT. Translated, it gives CSAKLTGGPNTEAFF.

V usage is TRBV27 and J usage is TRBJ1-2, with D possibly matching TRBD1 (5 bases). This CDR3 spans 14 amino acids. V was pared by 4 bases and J by 7 bases, with 16 bases between. CDR1 and CDR2 (germline): MNHEY, SMNVEV (reference sequence). CDR3 sequence (DNA): TGTGCCAGCAGTTCTGCAGGGATCTTAGGTGGCTACACCTTC. Its translation: CASSSAGILGGYTF.

The V and J genes are TRBV7-6 and TRBJ1-6; D remains unclear. This CDR3 is built from 12 residues. Trimming removed 8 bases from V and 1 base from J, with 3 bases in between. The V gene's germline CDR1 is SGHVS and CDR2 FNYEAQ. The CDR3 nucleotides read TGTGCCAGCGCATCCTATAATTCACCCCTCCACTTT. This encodes CASASYNSPLHF.

The chain combines TRBV6-1 with TRBJ1-5; D ambiguous. From germline, CDR1 is MNHNS and CDR2 SASEGT. This CDR3 contains 14 residues. The V end was cut by 4 bases, the J end by 0 bases, with 7 bases between. The CDR3 reads CASSGQNSNQPQHF. The CDR3, as DNA: TGTGCCAGCAGTGGGCAGAATAGCAATCAGCCCCAGCATTTT.

The chain links TRBV20-1 to TRBJ1-5, with D uncertain. CDR3 length: 13 residues. The germline V gene encodes CDR1 DFQATT and CDR2 SNEGSKA (reference sequence). Trimming removed 5 bases from V and 4 bases from J, with 12 bases in between. The DNA of the CDR3 is TGCAGTGCTCATCGACGGGAAAATCAGCCCCAGCATTTT. This sequence encodes CSAHRRENQPQHF.

This CDR3 reads CASSPSGWDGYTF. The CDR3 nucleotides read TGTGCCAGCAGCCCGTCGGGGTGGGATGGCTACACCTTC. The genes are TRBV7-8 and TRBJ1-2; D unresolved. The CDR3 sequence is 13 residues long. From germline, CDR1 is SGHVS and CDR2 FQNEAQ. Trimming pared 5 bases from V and 6 bases from J, leaving 13 bases between.

V is TRBV6-5 and J is TRBJ1-2; no clear D. Deletions cut 3 bases from V and 5 bases from J, with 10 bases between. This CDR3 comprises 13 residues. Germline V gene data show CDR1 as MNHEY and CDR2 as SVGAGI. As DNA, the CDR3 is TGTGCCAGCAGTTATACCAGTAAATATGGCTACACCTTC. This codes for CASSYTSKYGYTF.

This clonotype was seen only a few times. The J gene is TRBJ1-6, the V gene TRBV28; the D gene is possibly TRBD1 (5 bases). The V end was cut by 10 bases, the J end by 10 bases, with 20 bases between. Germline CDR1 and CDR2: MDHEN and SYDVKM. There are 14 residues in the CDR3. CDR3 bases: TGTGCCATTACCCGGGACGCGTCGGGGTCACCCCTCCACTTT. Its protein is CAITRDASGSPLHF.

There are a few counts of this clonotype. This chain links TRBV29-1 with TRBJ1-1; no firm D call. Trimming stripped 4 bases from V and 0 bases from J, with 9 bases between. CDR3 length equals 13 residues. Germline V gene sequence: CDR1 SQVTM, CDR2 ANQGSEA. This CDR3 is CSVGKTLNTEAFF. The DNA for the CDR3 is TGCAGCGTTGGAAAGACCCTGAACACTGAAGCTTTCTTT.

The V and J genes are TRBV12-3 or TRBV12-4 and TRBJ1-1, with D perhaps matching TRBD1 (5 bases). Trimming shortened V by 11 bases and J by 4 bases, and 20 bases separated the two germline ends. This CDR3 comprises 14 residues. For the CDR3, the DNA is TGTGCCTCCCATACAGGAGACCCGGCCACTGAAGCTTTCTTT. This codes for CASHTGDPATEAFF.

V and J are TRBV19 and TRBJ1-1, with no clear D. CDR3 length: 14 residues. Trimming stripped 1 base from V and 4 bases from J, with 10 bases between. Germline-derived CDR1 and CDR2 are LNHDA and SQIVND (reference sequence). The DNA for the CDR3 is TGTGCCAGTAGTATAGGGGGAGTACTCACTGAAGCTTTCTTT. Translated, it gives CASSIGGVLTEAFF.

CDR3: CASSQHPDTQYF. Written as DNA, the CDR3 is TGCGCCAGCAGCCAACATCCAGATACGCAGTATTTT. The V gene is TRBV5-1, the J gene TRBJ2-3; D gene uncertain. The ends were cut back, 4 bases at V and 4 bases at J, with 7 bases in the middle. CDR1 is SGHRS and CDR2 is YFSETQ in the germline V gene. This CDR3 region has 12 residues.

The CDR3 loop reads CASSEDRASGADTQYF. CDR3 DNA sequence: TGTGCCAGCAGTGAAGATCGAGCTTCCGGAGCAGATACGCAGTATTTT. The chain has TRBV6-1 and TRBJ2-3; D is unclear. The V gene lost 1 base and the J gene lost 4 bases, with 15 bases spanning the gap. CDR3 length equals 16 residues. Germline V lookup: CDR1 MNHNS, CDR2 SASEGT.